This T cell receptor (beta chain) was sequenced during a study of T cells in Graves' hyperthyroidism and ophthalmopathy. Study-level findings and limits: The model's output predicted ophthalmopathy at a median of roughly 6.9 months prior to onset.

Amplification targeted TCR beta CDR3 regions from RNA transcripts. HTBI primers were employed in a first-round RT-PCR of the TCR CDR3. TCRdb independently ran MiXCR on the multiplex PCR reads; one entry per CDR3 protein. In the table there are a few hundred thousand distinct CDR3 sequences, roughly 15% of which are singletons. This clonotype was seen many times. Its antigen is unknown. The germline V gene has CDR1 MNHEY and CDR2 SMNVEV (reference sequence). The CDR3 has 16 amino acids. With V trimmed by 8 bases and J by 4 bases, 11 bases remained unmatched. Based on clinical symptoms, serum thyroxine and TRAb, thyroid ultrasound and orbital computed tomography, diagnoses were reached. PBMCs stemmed from more than 7.5 ml fresh peripheral blood.

This chain joins TRBV27 and TRBJ1-2; the match to TRBD1 covers 12 bases. This receptor was taken from a woman aged 60-70 years with Graves' ophthalmopathy. The sample comprised blood. CDR3 coding DNA: TGTGCCAGCGAAACCGGGACAGGGGGCGAAGGCTATGGCTACACCTTC. The encoded protein is CASETGTGGEGYGYTF.